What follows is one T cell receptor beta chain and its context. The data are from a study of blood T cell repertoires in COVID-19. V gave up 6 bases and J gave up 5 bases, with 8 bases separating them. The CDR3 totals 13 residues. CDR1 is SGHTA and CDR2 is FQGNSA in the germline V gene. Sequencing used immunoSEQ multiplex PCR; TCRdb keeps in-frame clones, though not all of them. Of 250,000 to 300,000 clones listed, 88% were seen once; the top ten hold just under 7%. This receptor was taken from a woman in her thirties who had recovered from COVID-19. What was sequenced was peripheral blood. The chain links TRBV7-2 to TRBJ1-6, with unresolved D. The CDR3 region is CASSFENNSPLHF. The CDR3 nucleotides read TGTGCCAGCAGTTTTGAGAATAATTCACCCCTCCACTTT.